The TCR beta chain under discussion was sequenced for a study of healthy donors' naive CD4 and CD8 T cells. On this clonotype itself: Its specificity is not known. Because it lacks the conserved phenylalanine or tryptophan at the end, this CDR3 is likely a read error.

Starting from approximately 500 ng of total RNA, TCR libraries were made with linear amplification. MiXCR, run by TCRdb on the reads, gives a single entry per CDR3 protein. The profile shows about 180,000 distinct CDR3 sequences, around 74% of them singletons. V trimming: 0 bases; J trimming: 4 bases; junction bases outside the gene matches: 5. Germline V CDR1 and CDR2: SGHRS, YFSETQ. This CDR3 is 16 amino acids long. Overall study results and limits: A reported CD4+/CD8+ bias affected most V and J genes in naive cells.

The clonotype was recovered from a pool of human donors in good health; the sample pools cells from several healthy donors. The rearrangement joins TRBV5-1 to TRBJ2-3; TRBD2 aligns across 10 bases. The sample was naive CD4+ and CD8+ T cells sorted from blood, pooled from several donors. CDR3 DNA: TGCGCCAGCAGCTTGGTCCCTAGCGGGGGCTCAGATACGCAGTATCTT. This gives the protein CASSLVPSGGSDTQYL.